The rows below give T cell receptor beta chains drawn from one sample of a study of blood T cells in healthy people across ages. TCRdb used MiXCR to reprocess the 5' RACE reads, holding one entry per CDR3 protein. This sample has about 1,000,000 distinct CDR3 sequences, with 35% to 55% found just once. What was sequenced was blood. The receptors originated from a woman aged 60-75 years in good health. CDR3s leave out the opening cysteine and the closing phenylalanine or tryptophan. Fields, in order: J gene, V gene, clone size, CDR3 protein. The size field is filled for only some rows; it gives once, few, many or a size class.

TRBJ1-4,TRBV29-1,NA,SVQQSGEFIVTNEKLF
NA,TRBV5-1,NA,ASSSNSGTISEQY
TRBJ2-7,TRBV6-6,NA,ASSMTGTYNEQY
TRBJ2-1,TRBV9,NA,ASSQVGRAVGNEQF
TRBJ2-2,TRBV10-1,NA,ASSPAGGTGELF
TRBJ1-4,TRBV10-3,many,AIRAGGQAKNEKLF
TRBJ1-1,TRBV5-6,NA,ASSPVDLDRTEAF
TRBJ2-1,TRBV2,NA,ARTSGSWNEQF
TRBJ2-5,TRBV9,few,ASSVGLAGSRVGETQY
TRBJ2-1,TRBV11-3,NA,ASSRRRDSLGEQF
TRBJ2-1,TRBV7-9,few,ASSLSVRLYNEQF
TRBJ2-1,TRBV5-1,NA,ASSSNSIGTDFYNEQF
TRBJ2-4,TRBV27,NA,ASRSSGIGLAKNIQY
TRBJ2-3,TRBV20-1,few,SAFISGRTDTQY
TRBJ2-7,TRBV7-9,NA,ASSPSVVVYEQY
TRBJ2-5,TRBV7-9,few,ASSLGETGHQETQY
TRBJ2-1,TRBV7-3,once,ASSLTPSGSRAYNEQF
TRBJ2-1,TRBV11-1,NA,ASSLVGHEQF
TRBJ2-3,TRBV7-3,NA,ASSLITGDTQY
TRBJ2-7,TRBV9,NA,ASSFSGQGFTEQY
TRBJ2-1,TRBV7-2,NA,ASSAGLAGANEQF
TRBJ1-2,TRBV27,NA,ASSFRDRGYGYT
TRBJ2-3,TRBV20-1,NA,SAEQGRTDTQY
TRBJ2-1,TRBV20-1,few,SARQTTGHNEQF
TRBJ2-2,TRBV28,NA,ASKPQTERAGELF
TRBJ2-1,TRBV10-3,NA,AISDLPRGEQF
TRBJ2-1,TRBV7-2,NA,ASSLAGTRLYNEQF
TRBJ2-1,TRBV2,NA,ASIWDGRALDGQF
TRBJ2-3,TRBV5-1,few,ASSSSGQKSTDTQY
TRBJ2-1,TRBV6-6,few,ATRDLGLSALYNEQF
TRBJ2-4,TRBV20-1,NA,SVRQGLKNIQY
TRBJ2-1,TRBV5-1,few,ASSLEQGVYNEQF
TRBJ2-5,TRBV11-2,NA,ASSLVASGGGQETQY
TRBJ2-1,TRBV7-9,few,ASSSTLAGGLHNEQF
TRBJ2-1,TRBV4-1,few,ASSQEGLAPAEQF
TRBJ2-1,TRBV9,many,ASSAGGSSYNEQF
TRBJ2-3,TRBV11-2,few,ASSLSSGRTTDTQY
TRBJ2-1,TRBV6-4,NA,ASSRTGTASRYQVNEQF
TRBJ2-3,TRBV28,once,ASSLRLTVTDTQY
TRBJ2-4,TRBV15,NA,ATSGQGAAKNIQY
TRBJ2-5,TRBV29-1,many,SVGTVGGETQY
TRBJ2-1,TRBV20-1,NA,SARPPLAGGYEQF
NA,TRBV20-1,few,SASRYGNGGETQY
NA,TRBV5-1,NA,ASSLGQGIYDEQY
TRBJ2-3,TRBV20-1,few,SARDNRHSTDTQY
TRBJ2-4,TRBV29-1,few,SVEGQTKNIQY
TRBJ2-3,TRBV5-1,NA,ASSFSHGQFSTDTQY
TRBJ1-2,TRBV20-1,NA,SANPTGFYGYT
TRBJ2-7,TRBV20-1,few,SATGYPHEQY
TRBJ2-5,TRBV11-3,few,ASSLSQGAGETQY
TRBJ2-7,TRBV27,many,ASWPGGRSYEQY
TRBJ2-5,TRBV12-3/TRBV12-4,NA,ASSLSAAPLGTQY
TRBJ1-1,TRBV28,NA,ASSRPGVRASNTEAF
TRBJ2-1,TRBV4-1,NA,ASSQDTTTSVNEQF
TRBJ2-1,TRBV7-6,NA,ASSLALSPYNEQF
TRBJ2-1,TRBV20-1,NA,SAPRTSGPYNEQF
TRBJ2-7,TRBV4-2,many,ASSQAEGQGGHEQY